A single sample is the source of the 23 T cell receptor beta chains below, sequenced in a study of cytomegalovirus exposure and HLA in healthy donors. The PCR employed 60 Vbeta primers together with 13 Jbeta primers. Clones were read by immunoSEQ multiplex PCR, and TCRdb kept only the in-frame ones, dropping some. Of 150,000 to 200,000 clones in the sample, 75% to 80% were seen once. Source material: PBMCs. The origin of the receptors is a female donor in good health and CMV-seronegative.

The CDR3 sequence: CASSPTVSSGNTIYF. CDR3 coding DNA: TGTGCCAGCTCACCAACAGTGTCCTCTGGAAACACCATATATTTT. This chain connects TRBV18 to TRBJ1-3, with unresolved D. V lost 2 bases and J lost 0, with 8 bases in between. Germline-derived CDR1 and CDR2 are KGHSH and LQKENI. The CDR3 contains 15 residues.

V is TRBV27 and J is TRBJ2-1; TRBD2 aligns across 8 bases. In germline, CDR1 is MNHEY, CDR2 SMNVEV (reference sequence). This CDR3 has 15 residues. J was trimmed by 0 bases and V by 3 bases; bases with no gene match: 1. The CDR3 bases are TGTGCCAGCAGTTTTAGCGGGGACTCCTACAATGAGCAGTTCTTC. This translates into CASSFSGDSYNEQFF.

J is TRBJ1-5 and V is TRBV9; 10 bases agree with TRBD1. V lost 4 bases to trimming and J lost 0 bases; unmatched junction nucleotides: 1. This CDR3 spans 15 amino acids. The germline CDR1 and CDR2 sequences are SGDLS and YYNGEE. CDR3 region: CASSRTGGSNQPQHF. The DNA for the CDR3 is TGTGCCAGCAGCCGGACAGGGGGTAGCAATCAGCCCCAGCATTTT.

This chain's CDR3 is CASSFGTSGSFLYF. Written as DNA, the CDR3 is TGTGCCAGCAGTTTCGGGACTAGCGGGAGTTTTCTGTACTTC. This chain joins TRBV27 and TRBJ2-7; 14 bases fit TRBD2. The CDR3 covers 14 residues. The V gene's germline CDR1 is MNHEY and CDR2 SMNVEV (reference sequence). J was trimmed by 12 bases and V by 3 bases; bases with no gene match: 7.

CDR3 sequence (DNA): TGTGCCAGTAGTATCAACCGGGACAGGGGTCGAGAGGCTTTCTTT. Translating gives CASSINRDRGREAFF. The rearrangement links TRBV19 to TRBJ1-1, with 10 bases lining up with TRBD1. The CDR3 is made up of 15 amino acids. Germline V CDR1 and CDR2: LNHDA, SQIVND (reference sequence). Trimming took 3 bases from V and 11 from J; bases not matched to a gene: 12.

The chain carries TRBV5-4 and TRBJ2-2, with D possibly TRBD1 on 6 matching bases. V was clipped by 4 bases and J by 1 base, with 14 bases between them. This CDR3 has 16 amino acids. Per germline, CDR1 SGHNT and CDR2 YYREEE (reference sequence). CDR3 nucleotides: TGTGCCAGCAGCGGGGGTCAGGGGCGGAACACCGGGGAGCTGTTTTTT. Its translation: CASSGGQGRNTGELFF.

The chain uses TRBV5-1 and TRBJ1-4; the D is unclear. Germline V lookup: CDR1 SGHRS, CDR2 YFSETQ. Trimming removed 5 bases from V and 0 bases from J, with 11 bases in between. The CDR3 has 15 amino acids. CDR3 DNA sequence: TGCGCCAGCAGTCGCCTTCTAGCAACTAATGAAAAACTGTTTTTT. Protein sequence: CASSRLLATNEKLFF.

This clone was seen only a few times. In DNA, the CDR3 is TGTGCCAGCAGCTTAGAAGGTGCAGGAAGGATGGTCAGCGGTGGCTACACCTTC. Protein sequence: CASSLEGAGRMVSGGYTF. The chain is built from TRBV7-9 and TRBJ1-2, with D unclear. The CDR3 extends over 18 amino acids. Trimming removed 1 base at V and 7 bases at J, with 25 bases between. The V gene's germline CDR1 is SEHNR and CDR2 FQNEAQ (reference sequence).

This sequence joins TRBV28 and TRBJ2-7, with unresolved D. This CDR3 is built from 16 residues. Germline lookup yields CDR1 MDHEN and CDR2 SYDVKM. V was cut by 5 bases and J by 0 bases, with 17 bases left in between. The CDR3 region is CASSRLDSLSSYEQYF. CDR3 sequence (DNA): TGTGCCAGCAGTCGCCTCGACTCCCTGAGCTCCTACGAGCAGTACTTC.

This chain links TRBV7-9 with TRBJ2-5, with a weak D call TRBD1 (5 bases). CDR3 length: 12 amino acids. Trimming took off 10 bases at V and 5 bases at J, with 14 bases between the two ends. Germline assignment: CDR1 SEHNR and CDR2 FQNEAQ (reference sequence). The CDR3 sequence: CAIKGSYETQYF. CDR3 coding DNA: TGTGCCATCAAGGGGTCATATGAGACCCAGTACTTC.

The chain has TRBV4-1 and TRBJ2-1; D unresolved. The CDR3 has 13 amino acids. Trimming left V 1 base short and J 8 bases short, with 9 bases between. Germline CDR1 and CDR2: MGHRA and YSYEKL. The CDR3 region is CASSQGPQYEQFF. CDR3 bases: TGCGCCAGCAGCCAAGGGCCTCAATATGAGCAGTTCTTC.

The gene calls are TRBV7-2 and TRBJ2-5; no definite D call. Matching the DNA end better, TRBJ2-7 makes the J call doubtful. Germline lookup yields CDR1 SGHTA and CDR2 FQGNSA. The CDR3 extends over 13 amino acids. The chain's CDR3 is CASSLGRLYEQYF. In DNA form, the CDR3 reads TGTGCCAGCAGCTTAGGGCGGCTGTACGAGCAGTACTTC.

This chain uses TRBV28 with TRBJ1-2; D might be TRBD1 (6 bases). Trimming removed 4 bases from V and 8 bases from J, with 26 bases in between. Looked up from germline, CDR1 is MDHEN and CDR2 is SYDVKM. This CDR3 has 17 residues. The CDR3 sequence is CASSSHGGQGSYGGYTF. For the CDR3, the DNA is TGTGCCAGCAGTTCCCACGGGGGGCAGGGATCTTACGGCGGCTACACCTTC.

V gene TRBV2 combines with J gene TRBJ2-5; 8 bases line up with TRBD1. The DNA end lines up better with TRBJ2-7; the J call may be wrong. CDR1 is SNHLY, CDR2 FYNNEI, per germline. This CDR3 has 16 residues. CDR3 sequence (DNA): TGTGCCAGCAGGATTCCGGGACAGGAGAGCTCCTACGAGCAGTACTTC. Protein product: CASRIPGQESSYEQYF.

The rearrangement uses TRBV6-1 and TRBJ2-3; TRBD2 matches 12 bases. J was trimmed by 3 bases and V by 6 bases; bases with no gene match: 4. The length of the CDR3 is 15 residues. Looked up from germline, CDR1 is MNHNS and CDR2 is SASEGT. The CDR3 sequence: CASSTTSGRTDTQYF. The CDR3 bases are TGTGCCAGCAGCACCACTAGCGGGAGGACAGATACGCAGTATTTT.

This sequence joins TRBV25-1 and TRBJ2-5; 9 nucleotides match TRBD1. The V segment lost 5 bases and the J segment 4 bases; nucleotides outside the gene matches: 5. The CDR3 sequence is 14 residues long. Germline V lookup: CDR1 MGHDK, CDR2 SYGVNS. This CDR3 reads CASSRDRAGETQYF. The DNA of the CDR3 is TGTGCCAGCAGTAGGGACAGGGCTGGAGAGACCCAGTACTTC.

V and J are TRBV5-1 and TRBJ1-2, with a tentative D call TRBD1 (6 bases). Trimming shortened V by 1 base and J by 6 bases, and 16 bases separated the two germline ends. Germline CDR1 is SGHRS and CDR2 is YFSETQ. This CDR3 comprises 15 residues. CDR3 nucleotides: TGCGCCAGCAGCTTGCCCCGCAGGGGTTCTGATGGCTACACCTTC. The encoded protein is CASSLPRRGSDGYTF.

To note about this clone: At one of its ends the junction is not consistent with the germline gene, which may arise from a read error. The chain carries TRBV10-3 and TRBJ1-2; 7 bases fit TRBD1. The CDR3 has 13 residues. Looked up from germline, CDR1 is ENHRY and CDR2 is SYGVKD. In nucleotides, the CDR3 is TGTGCCATCACTGAGGACAGGAACTATGGCTACACCTTC. Protein product: CAITEDRNYGYTF.

The J gene is TRBJ1-3, the V gene TRBV28; 7 bases are shared with TRBD1. Germline V gene data show CDR1 as MDHEN and CDR2 as SYDVKM. The CDR3 extends over 16 amino acids. J was trimmed by 0 bases and V by 5 bases; bases with no gene match: 7. The CDR3 coding sequence is TGTGCCAGCAGTCCTACAGGGGTCTACTCTGGAAACACCATATATTTT. Residues: CASSPTGVYSGNTIYF.

This clone was picked up a small number of times. CDR3: CASSDMRGGETQYF. In DNA, the CDR3 is TGTGCCAGCAGTGATATGAGGGGGGGGGAGACCCAGTACTTC. The chain employs TRBV2 and TRBJ2-5; possible D gene TRBD2, 7 bases. Germline CDR1 SNHLY, CDR2 FYNNEI. Trimming removed 3 bases at V and 5 bases at J, with 13 bases between. The CDR3 spans 14 residues.

The V call is TRBV5-1, the J call TRBJ2-3, with D perhaps matching TRBD2 (5 bases). V gave up 0 bases and J gave up 3 bases, with 8 bases separating them. CDR3 length: 14 amino acids. The germline gives CDR1 SGHRS, CDR2 YFSETQ. CDR3 loop: CASSLDRGTDTQYF. DNA of the CDR3: TGCGCCAGCAGCTTGGATCGGGGTACAGATACGCAGTATTTT.

The rearrangement joins TRBV27 to TRBJ1-5, with D hard to call. The CDR3 has 16 residues. Germline lookup yields CDR1 MNHEY and CDR2 SMNVEV (reference sequence). The germline V and J ends were trimmed by 5 bases and 0 bases, with 14 bases remaining between them. The CDR3 sequence: CASSPTTGYSNQPQHF. For the CDR3, the DNA is TGTGCCAGCAGTCCTACTACGGGATATAGCAATCAGCCCCAGCATTTT.

The chain links TRBV2 to TRBJ1-1, with 7 bases fitting TRBD1. In germline, CDR1 is SNHLY, CDR2 FYNNEI. The CDR3 consists of 15 residues. The junction had 10 bases not matched to a gene; V was cut back by 6 bases and J by 3 bases. The DNA of the CDR3 is TGTGCCAGCAGCCATACCCTTGACAGGGACACTGAAGCTTTCTTT. It codes for CASSHTLDRDTEAFF.